The 29 T cell receptor beta chains given below trace back to one sample, sequenced in a study of blood T cell repertoires in COVID-19. Sequencing was performed with immunoSEQ multiplex PCR; in TCRdb, only in-frame clones are kept and a portion is missing. The sample carries roughly 100,000 clones, approximately 86% recorded once. Material for sequencing was peripheral blood. Source of these receptors: a woman aged 80 or over with acute or convalescent COVID-19.

Only a few counts were recorded for this clone. This chain connects TRBV7-3 to TRBJ2-7; 7 positions match TRBD1. J gave up 6 bases and V 0 bases, and 8 bases lay outside the gene matches. The CDR3 is 15 residues long. Germline values: CDR1 SGHTA, CDR2 FQGTGA. CDR3: CASSLTPGTAFEQYF. In DNA form, the CDR3 reads TGTGCCAGCAGCTTAACTCCCGGGACAGCCTTCGAGCAGTACTTC.

V gene TRBV29-1 combines with J gene TRBJ2-1; 10 bases agree with TRBD1. The J segment lost 8 bases and the V segment lost 3 bases, leaving 7 bases of the junction unmatched. CDR1 is SQVTM and CDR2 is ANQGSEA in the germline V gene. The CDR3 is 14 amino acids. CDR3 in DNA: TGCAGCGTTGATCTGGCCGGGACAGGGGATGAGCAGTTCTTC. Amino acids: CSVDLAGTGDEQFF.

This chain uses TRBV19 with TRBJ2-3, with 11 nucleotides matching TRBD1. The V segment lost 5 bases and the J segment 6 bases; nucleotides outside the gene matches: 10. CDR1 and CDR2 from the germline V gene are LNHDA and SQIVND (reference sequence). The CDR3 loop spans 16 amino acids. The CDR3 sequence: CASSPARTGGWDTQYF. The CDR3 DNA follows: TGTGCCAGTAGTCCTGCCCGGACAGGGGGCTGGGATACGCAGTATTTT.

CDR3 in amino acids: CASSLTVGQFYGYTF. CDR3 in DNA: TGTGCCAGCAGCTTAACCGTAGGACAGTTCTATGGCTACACCTTC. The V call is TRBV11-2, the J call TRBJ1-2, with D possibly TRBD1 on 6 matching bases. Trimming took off 2 bases at V and 4 bases at J, with 14 bases between the two ends. The CDR3 spans 15 residues. Germline V gene lookup returns CDR1 SGHAT and CDR2 FQNNGV.

This chain joins TRBV30 and TRBJ1-6; D might be TRBD1 (6 bases). Trimming left V 2 bases short and J 8 bases short, with 13 bases between. Germline CDR1 and CDR2: GTSNPN and SVGIG (reference sequence). The CDR3 is 14 residues long. The DNA for the CDR3 is TGTGCCTGGAGTCTCAGGGGAAGGGATTCACCCCTCCACTTT. It translates to CAWSLRGRDSPLHF.

The chain carries TRBV24-1 and TRBJ2-5; D is ambiguous. The CDR3 is made up of 16 amino acids. V shed 4 bases and J shed 2 bases, with 16 bases lying between them. The germline gives CDR1 KGHDR, CDR2 SFDVKD. The CDR3 DNA sequence: TGTGCCACCAGTGAAGGTATACAGTCCCTTCAAGAGACCCAGTACTTC. Translating it yields CATSEGIQSLQETQYF.

The gene calls are TRBV28 and TRBJ1-1; TRBD1 matches at 7 bases. J lost 3 bases, V lost 7 bases, and 8 bases had no gene match. The CDR3 consists of 14 residues. The V gene's germline CDR1 is MDHEN and CDR2 SYDVKM. The CDR3: CASTPGGKHTEAFF. CDR3 DNA sequence: TGTGCCAGCACCCCAGGGGGGAAGCACACTGAAGCTTTCTTT.

The chain employs TRBV3-1 (or the pseudogene TRBV3-2) and TRBJ2-2, with D hard to call. The CDR3 is made up of 15 amino acids. Looked up from germline, CDR1 is LGHDT and CDR2 is YNNKEL (reference sequence). V was cut by 4 bases and J by 0 bases, with 9 bases left in between. CDR3 amino acids: CASSLGSANTGELFF. CDR3 coding DNA: TGTGCCAGCAGCCTGGGCAGTGCGAACACCGGGGAGCTGTTTTTT.

The chain joins TRBV18 to TRBJ1-5; TRBD1 aligns across 7 bases. V lost 1 base to trimming and J lost 2 bases; unmatched junction nucleotides: 5. The CDR3 runs to 16 residues. Germline V gives CDR1 KGHSH, CDR2 LQKENI. In DNA form, the CDR3 reads TGTGCCAGCTCACCACAGGGGGCTTGGGGCAATCAGCCCCAGCATTTT. It specifies CASSPQGAWGNQPQHF.

This clone was observed a few times. This sequence joins TRBV5-6 and TRBJ1-1; a weak D match, TRBD1 (6 bases). V lost 0 bases to trimming and J lost 4 bases, with 10 bases between them. The CDR3 totals 14 residues. Germline V gene data show CDR1 as SGHDT and CDR2 as YYEEEE. DNA for the CDR3: TGTGCCAGCAGCTTGGGGACAGCCACCACTGAAGCTTTCTTT. Translation: CASSLGTATTEAFF.

The chain couples TRBV11-2 to TRBJ2-1; a possible D gene is TRBD1 (6 bases). Trimming left V 1 base short and J 2 bases short, with 9 bases between. CDR3 length: 15 residues. Per the germline V gene, CDR1 is SGHAT and CDR2 is FQNNGV. CDR3 nucleotide sequence: TGTGCCAGCAGCTTAGCAGGGGTAACCTACAATGAGCAGTTCTTC. Amino acid sequence: CASSLAGVTYNEQFF.

The chain combines TRBV2 with TRBJ2-1; no definite D call. The CDR3 spans 14 residues. Trimming removed 2 bases at V and 0 bases at J, with 5 bases between. Germline V CDR1 and CDR2: SNHLY, FYNNEI. CDR3 region: CASSETSSYNEQFF. The CDR3 DNA is TGTGCCAGCAGTGAAACAAGCTCCTACAATGAGCAGTTCTTC.

Here the CDR3 DNA reads TGTGCCAGCAGCTTAGGTACTATAAAACACAATGAGCAGTTCTTC. Encoded protein: CASSLGTIKHNEQFF. V gene TRBV7-9 combines with J gene TRBJ2-1; D is ambiguous. Per germline, CDR1 SEHNR and CDR2 FQNEAQ (reference sequence). Trimming took 1 base from V and 5 from J, leaving 12 bases between them. The CDR3 runs to 15 residues. The whole variable domain, filled in from reference TRBV7-9 and TRBJ2-1, reads DTGVSQNPRHKITKRGQNVTFRCDPISEHNRLYWYRQTLGQGPEFLTYFQNEAQLEKSRLLSDRFSAERPKGSFSTLEIQRTEQGDSAMYLCASSLGTIKHNEQFFGPGTRLTVL.

The CDR3 here is CASSAGQGSRSNQPQHF. For the CDR3, the DNA is TGTGCCAGCAGTGCGGGACAGGGCAGCCGTAGCAATCAGCCCCAGCATTTT. The chain couples TRBV6-1 to TRBJ1-5, with 9 bases lining up with TRBD1. V was pared by 4 bases and J by 0 bases, with 7 bases of the junction left unmatched. Germline CDR1 reads MNHNS; CDR2 reads SASEGT. This CDR3 has 17 residues.

This clone turned up a few times. The DNA of the CDR3 is TGCGCCAGCAGCCCAATCACAGGTATGAACACTGAAGCTTTCTTT. It yields the protein CASSPITGMNTEAFF. This chain uses TRBV4-1 with TRBJ1-1, with D tentatively TRBD1 (5 bases). V gave up 4 bases and J gave up 0 bases, with 12 bases separating them. Per the germline V gene, CDR1 is MGHRA and CDR2 is YSYEKL. CDR3 size: 15 residues.

The DNA of the CDR3 is TGTGCCAGCAGCTCACGACATGGTCGGAGCTACACCTTC. Amino acid sequence: CASSSRHGRSYTF. The J gene is TRBJ1-2, the V gene TRBV11-2; D unresolved. V shed 4 bases and J shed 9 bases, with 15 bases lying between them. This CDR3 spans 13 amino acids. Germline CDR1 reads SGHAT; CDR2 reads FQNNGV.

The chain carries TRBV27 and TRBJ1-4; maybe TRBD1 (5 bases). CDR3 size: 15 residues. The germline V and J ends were trimmed by 5 bases and 7 bases, with 17 bases remaining between them. CDR1 is MNHEY, CDR2 SMNVEV, per germline (reference sequence). CDR3 sequence: CASSRQGPRSEKLFF. In DNA, the CDR3 is TGTGCCAGCAGTCGTCAGGGTCCGCGTAGTGAAAAACTGTTTTTT. The full variable domain, rest sourced from reference TRBV27 and TRBJ1-4, is EAQVTQNPRYLITVTGKKLTVTCSQNMNHEYMSWYRQDPGLGLRQIYYSMNVEVTDKGDVPEGYKVSRKEKRNFPLILESPSPNQTSLYFCASSRQGPRSEKLFFGSGTQLSVL.

V and J are TRBV18 and TRBJ2-1; TRBD2 agrees at 7 bases. The CDR3 totals 15 residues. Trimming at V came to 6 bases and at J to 10 bases, leaving 15 bases not matched to a gene. Germline V lookup: CDR1 KGHSH, CDR2 LQKENI. CDR3 region: CASSPLGRELSEQFF. CDR3 nucleotide sequence: TGTGCCAGCTCTCCGCTAGGGAGGGAGCTGAGCGAGCAGTTCTTC.

Here the CDR3 reads CASRVQGIDAYGYTF. The DNA of the CDR3 is TGTGCCAGCAGGGTACAGGGGATAGATGCCTATGGCTACACCTTC. J is TRBJ1-2 and V is TRBV28; the match to TRBD1 covers 7 bases. The CDR3 loop spans 15 amino acids. Germline V gene sequence: CDR1 MDHEN, CDR2 SYDVKM. The V and J ends lost 6 bases and 4 bases, in that order; junction bases with no gene match: 11.

The chain joins TRBV6-5 to TRBJ1-3; D possibly corresponds to TRBD1 (6 bases). This CDR3 has 14 amino acids. The ends were cut back, 10 bases at V and 0 bases at J, with 13 bases in the middle. Germline CDR1 is MNHEY and CDR2 is SVGAGI. CDR3 sequence reads: CATRQVFSGNTIYF. The CDR3 coding sequence is TGTGCCACCAGACAGGTTTTCTCTGGAAACACCATATATTTT.

V usage is TRBV2 and J usage is TRBJ2-7, with 8 bases aligning to TRBD2. The CDR3 runs 15 residues. V was pared by 4 bases and J by 1 base, with 6 bases of the junction left unmatched. The germline CDR1 and CDR2 sequences are SNHLY and FYNNEI. CDR3 in amino acids: CASSVLASGSYEQYF. CDR3 sequence (DNA): TGTGCCAGCAGTGTCCTAGCTAGCGGGTCCTACGAGCAGTACTTC.

In this sample, this clone turned up once. The V and J genes are TRBV7-9 and TRBJ1-3; TRBD1 is a possible D gene (5 bases). Trimming pared 4 bases from V and 3 bases from J, leaving 13 bases between. This CDR3 has 15 amino acids. Germline V gives CDR1 SEHNR, CDR2 FQNEAQ (reference sequence). CDR3 in DNA: TGTGCCAGCAGCTCGACAGTATATGGTGGAAACACCATATATTTT. Translation: CASSSTVYGGNTIYF.

The chain couples TRBV27 to TRBJ1-5; D is uncertain. Germline loops: CDR1 MNHEY, CDR2 SMNVEV (reference sequence). This CDR3 contains 15 residues. Trimming stripped 7 bases from V and 7 bases from J, with 20 bases between. The CDR3 region is CASTPLAGIGQPQHF. The CDR3 DNA follows: TGTGCCAGCACCCCCCTCGCAGGAATTGGCCAGCCCCAGCATTTT.

The genes are TRBV9 and TRBJ2-7; tentatively, D is TRBD1 (5 bases). V was trimmed by 4 bases and J by 6 bases, leaving 11 bases between them. The CDR3 is 12 residues long. Germline lookup yields CDR1 SGDLS and CDR2 YYNGEE. This chain's CDR3 is CASSLTGPEQYF. CDR3 DNA sequence: TGTGCCAGCAGCCTTACAGGTCCCGAGCAGTACTTC.

Comments on this clone: Other nucleotide sequences from this sample produce the same CDR3. The J gene is TRBJ1-2, the V gene TRBV3-1 (or the pseudogene TRBV3-2), with D unresolved. From germline, CDR1 is LGHDT and CDR2 YNNKEL (reference sequence). CDR3 length: 13 residues. Trimming removed 2 bases from V and 6 bases from J, with 10 bases in between. CDR3: CASSQSALNGYTF. CDR3 nucleotides: TGTGCCAGCAGCCAAAGCGCCCTCAATGGCTACACCTTC.

The chain couples TRBV10-3 to TRBJ1-1; 7 bases align to TRBD1. This CDR3 is built from 16 residues. The germline gives CDR1 ENHRY, CDR2 SYGVKD. With V trimmed by 0 bases and J by 0 bases, 4 bases remained unmatched. Written as DNA, the CDR3 is TGTGCCATCAGTGAGTCCAAGGGACAGTTGAACACTGAAGCTTTCTTT. The encoded protein is CAISESKGQLNTEAFF.

This chain uses TRBV11-3 with TRBJ2-6; 11 nucleotides line up with TRBD1. The CDR3 loop spans 17 amino acids. Germline values: CDR1 SGHNT, CDR2 YENEEA. V was clipped by 6 bases and J by 2 bases; unmatched bases: 6. The CDR3 loop reads CASSKRGQGAGANVLTF. The CDR3 DNA reads TGTGCCAGCAGTAAAAGGGGACAGGGGGCTGGGGCCAACGTCCTGACTTTC.

The V call is TRBV6-5, the J call TRBJ2-6, with D possibly being TRBD1 (5 bases). V was trimmed by 5 bases and J by 1 base, leaving 9 bases between them. The CDR3 extends over 15 amino acids. The V gene's germline CDR1 is MNHEY and CDR2 SVGAGI. The CDR3 sequence is CASSPTESGANVLTF. The CDR3 DNA reads as TGTGCCAGCAGTCCGACAGAGTCTGGGGCCAACGTCCTGACTTTC.

The gene calls are TRBV5-1 and TRBJ2-3; D remains ambiguous. Per the germline V gene, CDR1 is SGHRS and CDR2 is YFSETQ. The CDR3 has 14 amino acids. The V gene lost 0 bases and the J gene lost 2 bases, with 7 bases spanning the gap. CDR3 nucleotide sequence: TGCGCCAGCAGCTTGGGACAATTCACAGATACGCAGTATTTT. Its protein product is CASSLGQFTDTQYF.